A single sample is the source of the 5 T cell receptor beta chains below, sequenced in a study of shared clonotypes between healthy human individuals. Naive CD8 cells lacked CD45RO and underwent positive selection for CCR7, leaving out terminally differentiated effector memory CD45RA+ cells. This table comes from immunoSEQ multiplex PCR, and its TCRdb copy is limited to in-frame clones, with some not included. The sample shows 800,000 or so clones, about 96% of them seen only once. Source material: naive CD8+ T cells sorted from blood. The receptors were gathered from a man aged 25 to 45 in good health.

The chain couples TRBV27 to TRBJ2-7; perhaps D is TRBD1 or TRBD2 (5 bases each). Between the trimmed V and J ends, which lost 6 bases and 3 bases, there was a span of 12 bases. This CDR3 contains 13 residues. Germline values: CDR1 MNHEY, CDR2 SMNVEV (reference sequence). This CDR3 reads CASRTGTLYEQYF. The CDR3 DNA reads TGTGCCAGCAGGACCGGGACCCTCTACGAGCAGTACTTC.

V gene TRBV28 combines with J gene TRBJ2-7; D could derive from TRBD1 or TRBD2 (6 bases each). CDR3 length: 13 residues. Between the trimmed V and J ends, which lost 5 bases and 5 bases, there was a span of 13 bases. Germline V gene data show CDR1 as MDHEN and CDR2 as SYDVKM. CDR3: CASSPTGAHEQYF. CDR3 nucleotides: TGTGCCAGCAGTCCGACGGGGGCCCACGAGCAGTACTTC.

This chain uses TRBV5-1 with TRBJ2-3; D is uncertain. V dropped 7 bases and J dropped 1 base, with 13 bases sitting between them. The germline V gene encodes CDR1 SGHRS and CDR2 YFSETQ. The CDR3 has 14 amino acids. The CDR3 here is CASGPQDRTDTQYF. The CDR3 DNA reads TGCGCCAGCGGGCCGCAAGACCGCACAGATACGCAGTATTTT.

This rearrangement joins TRBV28 to TRBJ2-6; the D is unclear. The V gene's germline CDR1 is MDHEN and CDR2 SYDVKM. Trimming shortened V by 3 bases and J by 0 bases, and 3 bases separated the two germline ends. The CDR3 is 14 amino acids. The CDR3 bases are TGTGCCAGCAGTTTTGACTCTGGGGCCAACGTCCTGACTTTC. Amino acids: CASSFDSGANVLTF.

The rearrangement joins TRBV15 to TRBJ2-1; TRBD1 or TRBD2 may be the D gene (5 bases each). CDR3 length equals 17 residues. Germline-derived CDR1 and CDR2 are LNHNV and YYDKDF (reference sequence). V lost 5 bases and J lost 4, with 21 bases in between. In DNA, the CDR3 is TGTGCCACCAGCCCCCCGGGACCCCTAAAAAGATACAATGAGCAGTTCTTC. This translates into CATSPPGPLKRYNEQFF.